This TCR beta chain was profiled in a study of Graves' ophthalmopathy and Graves' hyperthyroidism. This clonotype occurred a few times. The antigen is unknown. The authors amplified TCR beta CDR3 regions from RNA transcripts. HTBI primers primed a first-round RT-PCR, and a second-round multiplex PCR followed. TCRdb itself ran the multiplex PCR reads through MiXCR, one entry per CDR3 protein. Among more than 1,000,000 distinct CDR3 sequences, about two fifths were seen once, and the ten largest hold roughly 10%. Trimming left V 3 bases short and J 1 base short, with 18 bases between. Per the germline V gene, CDR1 is DFQATT and CDR2 is SNEGSKA (reference sequence). The CDR3 length is 16 residues. Study-wide results and caveats: Blood samples also showed most expanded thyroid clonotypes exceeding 0.001 frequency.

No donor had other autoimmune disease, uncontrolled infection, pregnancy or lactation. This sequence originates from an adult man with Graves' hyperthyroidism. This chain joins TRBV20-1 and TRBJ2-5, with no clear D. Material: peripheral blood or thyroid tissue (not recorded which). CDR3 coding DNA: TGCAGTGCTAGGCGGCGCCCCCCGCGGAGCCAAGAGACCCAGTACTTC. It is translated as CSARRRPPRSQETQYF.